This record concerns one TCR beta chain sequence. CDR3 length: 17 amino acids. Germline assignment: CDR1 KGHSH and CDR2 LQKENI. Unmatched junction bases numbered 10, after V lost 4 bases and J lost 2 bases. This record comes from a study of blood T cell repertoires in COVID-19. Whole-study context: PBMCs, B-cell-depleted T cells, or T cells were the source of the cDNA or gDNA that made up the material.

Authors' analysis steps: Estimated nucleated cell counts came from reference gene primer amplification. Method: immunoSEQ multiplex PCR; TCRdb's copy keeps in-frame clones and lacks some. That table is the source of V, J and clone size, and D and trimming were worked out from the DNA. The sample lists a few hundred thousand clones, approximately 86% occurring once. Sequenced: peripheral blood. The gene calls are TRBV18 and TRBJ2-5; TRBD1 agrees at 10 bases. This TCR was recovered from a woman aged 70-85 years with COVID-19, enrolled during active disease. The CDR3 coding sequence is TGTGCCAGCTCACGTACGGGACAGGGGTTCACACAAGAGACCCAGTACTTC. Its protein is CASSRTGQGFTQETQYF.